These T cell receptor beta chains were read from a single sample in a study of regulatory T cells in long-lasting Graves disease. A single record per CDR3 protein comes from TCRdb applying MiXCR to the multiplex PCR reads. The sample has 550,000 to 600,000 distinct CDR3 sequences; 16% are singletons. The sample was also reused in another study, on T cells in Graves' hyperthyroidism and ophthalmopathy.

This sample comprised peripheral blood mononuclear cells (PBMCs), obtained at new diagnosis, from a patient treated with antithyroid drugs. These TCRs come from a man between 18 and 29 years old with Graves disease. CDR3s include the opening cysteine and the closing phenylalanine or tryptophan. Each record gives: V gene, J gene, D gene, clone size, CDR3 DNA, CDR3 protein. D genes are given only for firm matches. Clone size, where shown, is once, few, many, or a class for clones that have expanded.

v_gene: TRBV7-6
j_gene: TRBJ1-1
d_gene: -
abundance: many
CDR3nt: TGTGCCAGCAGCCCCGGAGGGGGTGGGTACACTGAAGCTTTCTTT
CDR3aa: CASSPGGGGYTEAFF

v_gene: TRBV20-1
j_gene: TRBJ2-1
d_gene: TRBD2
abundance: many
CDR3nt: TGCAGTGCTACTCCCGCTAGCGGGAGGATAGATGAGCAGTTCTTC
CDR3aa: CSATPASGRIDEQFF

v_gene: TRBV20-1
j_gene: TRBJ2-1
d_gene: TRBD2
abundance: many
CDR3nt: TGCAGTGCTACGGCGGGAGGGCTGAATGAGCAGTTCTTC
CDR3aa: CSATAGGLNEQFF

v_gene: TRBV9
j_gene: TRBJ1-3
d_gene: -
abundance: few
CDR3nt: TGTGCCAGCAGCCTCGAGGTTTCCTCTGGAAACACCATATATTTT
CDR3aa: CASSLEVSSGNTIYF

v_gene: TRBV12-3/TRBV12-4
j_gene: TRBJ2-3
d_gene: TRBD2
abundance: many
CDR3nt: TGTGCCAGCAGCCCGGGACTAGCGGTTAGCACAGATACGCAGTATTTT
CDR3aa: CASSPGLAVSTDTQYF

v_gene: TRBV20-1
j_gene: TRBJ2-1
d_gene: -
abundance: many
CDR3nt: TGCAGTGCCCACATGCAGGGCGATGAGCAGTTCTTC
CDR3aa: CSAHMQGDEQFF

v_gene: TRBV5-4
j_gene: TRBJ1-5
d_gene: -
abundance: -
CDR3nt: TGTGCCAGCAGCCCGAACCCGGGGAAACAGCCCCAGCATTTT
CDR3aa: CASSPNPGKQPQHF

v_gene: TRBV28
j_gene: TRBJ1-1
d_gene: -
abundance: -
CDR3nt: TGTGCCAGCAGTCCGCCGCAGGGAGATACTGAAGCTTTCTTT
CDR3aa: CASSPPQGDTEAFF

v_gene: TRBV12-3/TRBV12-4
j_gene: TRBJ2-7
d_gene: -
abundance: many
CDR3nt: TGTGCCAGCACTACGGACGTGGACGGAATCTACGAGCAGTACTTC
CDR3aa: CASTTDVDGIYEQYF

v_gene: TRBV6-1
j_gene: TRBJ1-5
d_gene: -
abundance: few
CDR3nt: TGTGCCAACAGACGGGCCCATGGGCCCCAGCATTTT
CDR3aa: CANRRAHGPQHF

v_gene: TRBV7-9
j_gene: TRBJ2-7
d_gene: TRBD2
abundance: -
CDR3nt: TGTGCCAGCAGCGGGCTAGCGGGCGAAGCCTACGAGCAGTACTTC
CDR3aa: CASSGLAGEAYEQYF

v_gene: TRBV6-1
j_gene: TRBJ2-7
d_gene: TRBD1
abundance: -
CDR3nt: TGTGCCAGCAGTGAAGAAAGGGGGCACTACGAGCAGTACTTC
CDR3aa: CASSEERGHYEQYF

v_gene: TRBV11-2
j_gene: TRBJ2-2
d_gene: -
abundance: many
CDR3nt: TGTGCCAGCCAGAGGGGGTCCACCGGGGAGCTGTTTTTT
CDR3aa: CASQRGSTGELFF

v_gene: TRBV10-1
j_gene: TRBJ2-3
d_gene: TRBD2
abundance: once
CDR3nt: TGCGCCAGCAGCACCGCGGGAGTGAGCACAGATACGCAGTATTTT
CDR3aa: CASSTAGVSTDTQYF

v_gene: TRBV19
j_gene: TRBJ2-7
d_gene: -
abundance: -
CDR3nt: TGTGCCAGTACACGAAAGGGGGACTCCTACGAGCAGTACTTC
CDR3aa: CASTRKGDSYEQYF

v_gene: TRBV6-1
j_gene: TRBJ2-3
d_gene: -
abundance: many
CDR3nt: TGTGCCAGCATGGGGGGCGATGGCACAGATACGCAGTATTTT
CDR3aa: CASMGGDGTDTQYF

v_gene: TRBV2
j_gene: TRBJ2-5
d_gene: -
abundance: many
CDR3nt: TGTGCCAGCAGGACCCCCCAGGACGGAGAGACCCAGTACTTC
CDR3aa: CASRTPQDGETQYF

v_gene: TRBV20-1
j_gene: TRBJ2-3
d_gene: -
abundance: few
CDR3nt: TGCAGTGCTACAGGAGACGCAAATACGCAGTATTTT
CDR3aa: CSATGDANTQYF